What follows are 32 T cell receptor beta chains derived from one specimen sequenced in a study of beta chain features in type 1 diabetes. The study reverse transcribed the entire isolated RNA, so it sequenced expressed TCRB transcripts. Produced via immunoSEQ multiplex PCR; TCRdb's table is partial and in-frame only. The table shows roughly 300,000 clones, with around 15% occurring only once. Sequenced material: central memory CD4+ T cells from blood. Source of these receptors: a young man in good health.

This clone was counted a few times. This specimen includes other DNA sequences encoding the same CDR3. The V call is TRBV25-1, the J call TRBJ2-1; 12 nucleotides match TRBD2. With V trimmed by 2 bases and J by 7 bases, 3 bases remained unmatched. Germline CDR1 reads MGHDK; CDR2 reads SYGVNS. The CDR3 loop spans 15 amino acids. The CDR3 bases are TGTGCCAGCAGTGAAGGACTAGCGGGACGAAATGAGCAGTTCTTC. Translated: CASSEGLAGRNEQFF.

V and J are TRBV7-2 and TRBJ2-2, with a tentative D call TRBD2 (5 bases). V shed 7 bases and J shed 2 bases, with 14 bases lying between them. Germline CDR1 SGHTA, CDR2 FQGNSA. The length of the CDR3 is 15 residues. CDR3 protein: CASTPRAANTGELFF. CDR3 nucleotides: TGTGCCAGCACCCCCAGAGCGGCAAACACCGGGGAGCTGTTTTTT.

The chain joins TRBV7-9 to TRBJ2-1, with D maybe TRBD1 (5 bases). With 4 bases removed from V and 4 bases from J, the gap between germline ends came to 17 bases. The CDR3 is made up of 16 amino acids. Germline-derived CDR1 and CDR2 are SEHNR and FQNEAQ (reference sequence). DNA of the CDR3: TGTGCCAGCAGCTCGTCTAGGGTGGGGCGATACAATGAGCAGTTCTTC. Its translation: CASSSSRVGRYNEQFF. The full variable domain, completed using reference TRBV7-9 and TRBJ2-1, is DTGVSQNPRHKITKRGQNVTFRCDPISEHNRLYWYRQTLGQGPEFLTYFQNEAQLEKSRLLSDRFSAERPKGSFSTLEIQRTEQGDSAMYLCASSSSRVGRYNEQFFGPGTRLTVL.

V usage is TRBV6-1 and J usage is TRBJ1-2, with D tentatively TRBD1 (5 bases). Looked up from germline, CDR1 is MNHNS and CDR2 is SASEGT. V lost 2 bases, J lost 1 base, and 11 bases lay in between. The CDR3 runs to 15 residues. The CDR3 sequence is CASSEFPTVNYGYTF. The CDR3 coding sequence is TGTGCCAGCAGTGAATTTCCGACAGTTAACTATGGCTACACCTTC.

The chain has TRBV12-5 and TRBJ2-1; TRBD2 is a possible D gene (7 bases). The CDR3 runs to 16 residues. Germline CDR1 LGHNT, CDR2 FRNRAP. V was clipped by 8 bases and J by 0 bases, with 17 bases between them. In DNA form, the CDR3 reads TGTGCTAGTTCTCCTAGGGGGGGCTTCTCCTACAATGAGCAGTTCTTC. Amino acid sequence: CASSPRGGFSYNEQFF.

The CDR3 loop reads CASRATGLGANVLTF. CDR3 DNA sequence: TGTGCCAGCAGAGCGACAGGGCTAGGGGCCAACGTCCTGACTTTC. This sequence joins TRBV6-4 and TRBJ2-6; 7 bases line up with TRBD1. The CDR3 runs 15 residues. The J segment lost 4 bases and the V segment lost 6 bases, leaving 6 bases of the junction unmatched. Germline CDR1 and CDR2: MRHNA and SNTAGT.

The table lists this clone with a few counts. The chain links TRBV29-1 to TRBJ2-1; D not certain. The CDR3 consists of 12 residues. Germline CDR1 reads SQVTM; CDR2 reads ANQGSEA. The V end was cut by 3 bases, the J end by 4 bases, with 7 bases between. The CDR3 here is CSVDFNYNEQFF. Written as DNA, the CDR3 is TGCAGCGTTGATTTCAATTACAATGAGCAGTTCTTC.

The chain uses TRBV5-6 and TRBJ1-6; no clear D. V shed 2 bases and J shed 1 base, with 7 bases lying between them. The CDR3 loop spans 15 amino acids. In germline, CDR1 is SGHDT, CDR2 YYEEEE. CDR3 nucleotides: TGTGCCAGCAGCTTACGTGGATCCTATAATTCACCCCTCCACTTT. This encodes CASSLRGSYNSPLHF.

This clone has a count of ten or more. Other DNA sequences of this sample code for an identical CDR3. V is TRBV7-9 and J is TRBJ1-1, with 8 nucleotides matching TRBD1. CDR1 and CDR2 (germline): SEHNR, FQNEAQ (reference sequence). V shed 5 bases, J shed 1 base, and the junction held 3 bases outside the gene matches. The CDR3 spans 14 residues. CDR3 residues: CASSLGQGNTEAFF. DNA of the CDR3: TGTGCCAGCAGCCTCGGACAGGGGAACACTGAAGCTTTCTTT.

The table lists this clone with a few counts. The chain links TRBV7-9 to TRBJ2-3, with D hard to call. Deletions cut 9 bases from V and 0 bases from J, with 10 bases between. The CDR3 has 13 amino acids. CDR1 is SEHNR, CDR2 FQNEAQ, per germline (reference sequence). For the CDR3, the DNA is TGTGCCAGGGAGTTGGTTAGCACAGATACGCAGTATTTT. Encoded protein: CARELVSTDTQYF.

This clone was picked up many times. DNA of the CDR3: TGTGCCAGCTCACCGAACCGGGCCGACAAGCAGTACGTC. This gives the protein CASSPNRADKQYV. The rearrangement links TRBV18 to TRBJ2-7; D call uncertain. Trimming stripped 3 bases from V and 8 bases from J, with 14 bases between. The CDR3 covers 13 residues. CDR1 and CDR2 from the germline V gene are KGHSH and LQKENI.

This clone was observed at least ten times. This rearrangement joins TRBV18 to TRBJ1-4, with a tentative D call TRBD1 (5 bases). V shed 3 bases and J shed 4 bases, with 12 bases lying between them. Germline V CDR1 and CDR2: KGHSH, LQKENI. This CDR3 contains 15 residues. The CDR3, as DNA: TGTGCCAGCTCACCGGCGAAACAGGATAATGAAAAACTGTTTTTT. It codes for CASSPAKQDNEKLFF.

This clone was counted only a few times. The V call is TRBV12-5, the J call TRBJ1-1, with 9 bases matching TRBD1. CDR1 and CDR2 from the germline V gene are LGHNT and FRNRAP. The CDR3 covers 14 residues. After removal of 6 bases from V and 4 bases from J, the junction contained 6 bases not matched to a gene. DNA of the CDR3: TGTGCTAGTGGACTACAGGGGGCGTTCACTGAAGCTTTCTTT. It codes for CASGLQGAFTEAFF.

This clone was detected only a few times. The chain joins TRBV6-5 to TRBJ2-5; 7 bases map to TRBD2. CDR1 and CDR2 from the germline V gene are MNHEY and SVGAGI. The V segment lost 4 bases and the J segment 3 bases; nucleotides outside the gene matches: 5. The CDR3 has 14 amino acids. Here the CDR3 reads CASSFTSVEETQYF. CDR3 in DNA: TGTGCCAGCAGTTTTACTAGCGTAGAAGAGACCCAGTACTTC.

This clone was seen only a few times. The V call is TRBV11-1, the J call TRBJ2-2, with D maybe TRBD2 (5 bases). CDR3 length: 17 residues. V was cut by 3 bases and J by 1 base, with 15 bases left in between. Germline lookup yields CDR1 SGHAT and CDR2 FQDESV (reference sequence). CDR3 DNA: TGTGCCAGCAGCTTTCTAAGCGGAGGTGTGAACACCGGGGAGCTGTTTTTT. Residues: CASSFLSGGVNTGELFF.

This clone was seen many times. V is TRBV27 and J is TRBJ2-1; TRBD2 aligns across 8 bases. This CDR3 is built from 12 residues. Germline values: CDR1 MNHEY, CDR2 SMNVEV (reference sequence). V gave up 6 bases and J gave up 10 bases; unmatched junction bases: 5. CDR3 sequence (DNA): TGTGCCAGCAGAAGGGTAGCGGGGGAGCAGTTCTTC. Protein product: CASRRVAGEQFF.

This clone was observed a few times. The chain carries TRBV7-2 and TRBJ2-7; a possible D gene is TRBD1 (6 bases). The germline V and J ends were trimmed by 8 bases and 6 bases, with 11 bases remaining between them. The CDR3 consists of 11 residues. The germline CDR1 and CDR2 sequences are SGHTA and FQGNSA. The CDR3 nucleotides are TGTGCCAGCCGAAGGGGGATCGAGCAGTACTTC. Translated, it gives CASRRGIEQYF.

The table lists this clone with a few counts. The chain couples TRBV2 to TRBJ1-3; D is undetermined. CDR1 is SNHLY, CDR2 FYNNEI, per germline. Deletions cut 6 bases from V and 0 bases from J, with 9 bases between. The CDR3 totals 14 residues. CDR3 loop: CASRIGSSGNTIYF. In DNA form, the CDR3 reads TGTGCCAGCAGGATAGGTAGCTCTGGAAACACCATATATTTT. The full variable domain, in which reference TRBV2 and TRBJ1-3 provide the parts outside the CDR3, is EPEVTQTPSHQVTQMGQEVILRCVPISNHLYFYWYRQILGQKVEFLVSFYNNEISEKSEIFDDQFSVERPDGSNFTLKIRSTKLEDSAMYFCASRIGSSGNTIYFGEGSWLTVV.

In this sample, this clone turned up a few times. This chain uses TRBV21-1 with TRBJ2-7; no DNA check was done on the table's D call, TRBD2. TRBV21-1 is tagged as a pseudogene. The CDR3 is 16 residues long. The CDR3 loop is CASSETLAGSTYEQYV. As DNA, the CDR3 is TGTGCCAGCAGCGAGACCTTAGCGGGATCTACGTACGAGCAGTACGTC.

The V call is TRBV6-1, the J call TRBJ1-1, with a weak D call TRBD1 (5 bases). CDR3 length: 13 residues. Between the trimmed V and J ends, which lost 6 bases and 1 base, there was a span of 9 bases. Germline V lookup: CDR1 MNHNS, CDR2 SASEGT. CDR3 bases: TGTGCCAGCAGCTGGGGGGGGAACACTGAAGCTTTCTTT. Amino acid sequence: CASSWGGNTEAFF.

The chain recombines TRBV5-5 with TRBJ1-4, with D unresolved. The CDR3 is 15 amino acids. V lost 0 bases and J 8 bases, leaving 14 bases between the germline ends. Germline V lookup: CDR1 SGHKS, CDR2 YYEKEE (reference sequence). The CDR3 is CASSLVFGLREKLFF. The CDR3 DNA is TGTGCCAGCAGCTTGGTTTTTGGGTTACGAGAAAAACTGTTTTTT.

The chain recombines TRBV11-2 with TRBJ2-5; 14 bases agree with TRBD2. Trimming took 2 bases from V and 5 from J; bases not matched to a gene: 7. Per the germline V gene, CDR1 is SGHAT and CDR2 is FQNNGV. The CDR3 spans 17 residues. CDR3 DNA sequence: TGTGCCAGCAGCTTAATGGGACTAGCGGGAGCGGAGGAGACCCAGTACTTC. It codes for CASSLMGLAGAEETQYF.

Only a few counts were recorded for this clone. The CDR3 loop reads CASSTRRGSYGYTF. The CDR3 DNA follows: TGTGCCAGCAGTACTCGACGCGGATCCTATGGCTACACCTTC. The chain uses TRBV9 and TRBJ1-2, with D uncertain. There are 14 residues in the CDR3. CDR1 is SGDLS, CDR2 YYNGEE, per germline. V lost 5 bases to trimming and J lost 4 bases, with 15 bases between them.

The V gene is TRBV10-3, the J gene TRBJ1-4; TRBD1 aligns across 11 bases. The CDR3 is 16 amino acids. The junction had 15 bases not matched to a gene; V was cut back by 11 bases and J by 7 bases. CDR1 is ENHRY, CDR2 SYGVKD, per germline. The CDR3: CASLPGTGGSGEKLFF. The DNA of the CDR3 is TGTGCCTCCCTACCCGGGACAGGGGGGTCAGGTGAAAAACTGTTTTTT.

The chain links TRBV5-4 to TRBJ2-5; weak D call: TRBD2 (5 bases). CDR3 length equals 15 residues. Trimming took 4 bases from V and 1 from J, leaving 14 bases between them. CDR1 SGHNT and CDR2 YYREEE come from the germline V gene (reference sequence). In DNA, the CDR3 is TGTGCCAGCAGCCAAGGAGGCCGTAGCCAAGAGACCCAGTACTTC. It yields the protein CASSQGGRSQETQYF.

This chain's CDR3 is CASSEPGNSPLHF. The CDR3 DNA sequence: TGTGCCAGCAGTGAGCCTGGGAATTCACCCCTCCACTTT. The chain carries TRBV2 and TRBJ1-6; no firm D call. V was clipped by 3 bases and J by 7 bases, with 7 bases between them. This CDR3 spans 13 amino acids. Germline V CDR1 and CDR2: SNHLY, FYNNEI.

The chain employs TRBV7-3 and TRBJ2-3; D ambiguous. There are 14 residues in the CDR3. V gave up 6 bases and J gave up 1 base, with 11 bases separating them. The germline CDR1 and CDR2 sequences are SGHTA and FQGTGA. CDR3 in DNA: TGTGCCAGCAGTCCAAGCGCTGGCACAGATACGCAGTATTTT. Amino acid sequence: CASSPSAGTDTQYF.

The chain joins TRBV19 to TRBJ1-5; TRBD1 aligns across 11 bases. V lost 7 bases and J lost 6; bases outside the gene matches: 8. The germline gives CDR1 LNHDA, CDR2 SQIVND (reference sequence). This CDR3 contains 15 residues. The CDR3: CASNSGQGGSQPQHF. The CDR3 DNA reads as TGTGCCAGTAACTCGGGACAGGGGGGTAGTCAGCCCCAGCATTTT. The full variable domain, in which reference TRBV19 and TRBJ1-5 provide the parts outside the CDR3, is DGGITQSPKYLFRKEGQNVTLSCEQNLNHDAMYWYRQDPGQGLRLIYYSQIVNDFQKGDIAEGYSVSREKKESFPLTVTSAQKNPTAFYLCASNSGQGGSQPQHFGDGTRLSIL.

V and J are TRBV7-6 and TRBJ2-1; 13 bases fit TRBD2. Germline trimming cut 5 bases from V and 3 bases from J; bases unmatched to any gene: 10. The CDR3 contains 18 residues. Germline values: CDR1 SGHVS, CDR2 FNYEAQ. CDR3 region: CASSPEGTSGARYNEQFF. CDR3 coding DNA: TGTGCCAGCAGCCCAGAGGGGACTAGCGGGGCCCGCTACAATGAGCAGTTCTTC.

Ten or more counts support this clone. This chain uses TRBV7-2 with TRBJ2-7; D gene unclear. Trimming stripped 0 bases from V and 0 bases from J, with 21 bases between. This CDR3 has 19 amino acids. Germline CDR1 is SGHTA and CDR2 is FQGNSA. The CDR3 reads CASSLALERPRSFSYEQYV. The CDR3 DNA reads TGTGCCAGCAGCTTAGCGCTAGAACGGCCCCGCTCCTTCTCCTACGAGCAGTACGTC.

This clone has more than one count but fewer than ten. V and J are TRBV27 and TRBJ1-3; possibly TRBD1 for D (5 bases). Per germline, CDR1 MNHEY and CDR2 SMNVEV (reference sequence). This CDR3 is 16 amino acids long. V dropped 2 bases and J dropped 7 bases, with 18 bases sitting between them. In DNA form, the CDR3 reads TGTGCCAGCAGTTTACTAGGGGATCCTACCGGCAACACCATATATTTT. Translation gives CASSLLGDPTGNTIYF.

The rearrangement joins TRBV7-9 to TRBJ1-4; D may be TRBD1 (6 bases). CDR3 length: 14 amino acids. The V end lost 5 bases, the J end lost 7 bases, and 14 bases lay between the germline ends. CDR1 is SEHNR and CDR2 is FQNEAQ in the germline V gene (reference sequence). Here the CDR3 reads CASSDYRDAEKLFF. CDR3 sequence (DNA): TGTGCCAGCAGCGACTACAGGGATGCTGAAAAACTGTTTTTT.